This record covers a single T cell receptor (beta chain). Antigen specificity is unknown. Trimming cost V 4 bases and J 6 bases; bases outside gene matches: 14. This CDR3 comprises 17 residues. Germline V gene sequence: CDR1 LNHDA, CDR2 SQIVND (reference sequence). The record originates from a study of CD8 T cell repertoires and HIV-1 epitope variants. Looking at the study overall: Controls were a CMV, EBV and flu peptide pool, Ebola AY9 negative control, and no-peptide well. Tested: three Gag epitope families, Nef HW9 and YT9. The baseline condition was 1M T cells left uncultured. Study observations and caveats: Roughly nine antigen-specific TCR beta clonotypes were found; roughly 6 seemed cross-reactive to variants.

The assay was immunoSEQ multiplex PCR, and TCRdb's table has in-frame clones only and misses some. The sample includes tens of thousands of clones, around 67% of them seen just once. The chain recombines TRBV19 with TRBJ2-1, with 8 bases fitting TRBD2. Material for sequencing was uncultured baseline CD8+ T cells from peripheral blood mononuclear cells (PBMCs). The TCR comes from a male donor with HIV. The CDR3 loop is CASSSSSSGSVRNEQFF. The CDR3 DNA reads TGTGCCAGTAGTAGTTCCTCGAGCGGGAGTGTCCGCAATGAGCAGTTCTTC. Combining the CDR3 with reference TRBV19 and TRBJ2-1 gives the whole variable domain DGGITQSPKYLFRKEGQNVTLSCEQNLNHDAMYWYRQDPGQGLRLIYYSQIVNDFQKGDIAEGYSVSREKKESFPLTVTSAQKNPTAFYLCASSSSSSGSVRNEQFFGPGTRLTVL.